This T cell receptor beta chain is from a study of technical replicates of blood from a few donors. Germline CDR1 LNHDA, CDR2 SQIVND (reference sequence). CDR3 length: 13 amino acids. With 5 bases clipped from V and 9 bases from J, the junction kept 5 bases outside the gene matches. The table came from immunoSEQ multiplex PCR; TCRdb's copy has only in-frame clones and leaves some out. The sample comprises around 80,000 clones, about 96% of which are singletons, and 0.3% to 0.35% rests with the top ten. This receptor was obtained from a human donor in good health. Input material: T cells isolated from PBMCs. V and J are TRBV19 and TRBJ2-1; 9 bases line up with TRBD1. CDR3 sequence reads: CASSLQGAGEQFF. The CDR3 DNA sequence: TGTGCCAGTAGTCTACAGGGGGCGGGTGAGCAGTTCTTC.